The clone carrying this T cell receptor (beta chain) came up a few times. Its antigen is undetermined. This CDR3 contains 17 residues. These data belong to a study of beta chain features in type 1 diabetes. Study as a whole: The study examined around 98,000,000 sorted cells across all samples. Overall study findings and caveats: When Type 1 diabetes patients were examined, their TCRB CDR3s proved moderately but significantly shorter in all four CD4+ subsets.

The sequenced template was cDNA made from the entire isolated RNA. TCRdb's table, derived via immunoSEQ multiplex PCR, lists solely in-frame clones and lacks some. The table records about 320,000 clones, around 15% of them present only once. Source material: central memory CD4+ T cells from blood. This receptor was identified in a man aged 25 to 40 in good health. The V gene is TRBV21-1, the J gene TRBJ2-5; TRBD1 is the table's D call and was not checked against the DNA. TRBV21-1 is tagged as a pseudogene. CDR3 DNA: TGTGCCAGCAGCAAGTTTCGTACGGCTGAAGGGGGTGAGACCCAGTACTTC. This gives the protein CASSKFRTAEGGETQYF.